This entry describes one T cell receptor (beta chain). The antigen is unknown. Measured with immunoSEQ multiplex PCR; TCRdb has only the in-frame clones, and not every one. The data show some 120,000 clones, 65% to 80% seen once. Germline lookup yields CDR1 SGDLS and CDR2 YYNGEE. The CDR3 length is 15 residues. Between the trimmed V and J ends, which lost 3 bases and 7 bases, there was a span of 18 bases. The sample comes from a study of PD-1 blockade in mismatch repair-deficient tumors. Looking at the study overall: Patients had approximately 11 mismatch repair-deficient cancer types and were previously treated and progressing. Study conclusions and caveats: Rapid post-treatment expansion, then contraction, generally preceding radiologic response, marked tumor-resident clones.

Mismatch repair deficiency was confirmed in all patients, by PCR or immunohistochemistry. TCR sequencing covered a few patients who responded to pembrolizumab. The chain carries TRBV9 and TRBJ2-3; tentative D call: TRBD2 (5 bases). The receptor's source is an adult with mismatch repair-deficient cancer. This specimen consisted of peripheral blood, obtained approximately 64 weeks after starting pembrolizumab. In DNA, the CDR3 is TGTGCCAGCAGCGGGCTTGACGGGGTTTTGTATACGCAGTATTTT. It codes for CASSGLDGVLYTQYF.